Shown below are 10 T cell receptor beta chains from a single sample sequenced in a study of blood T cell repertoires in COVID-19. The assay was immunoSEQ multiplex PCR, and TCRdb's table has in-frame clones only and misses some. The sample contains about 160,000 clones, approximately 86% of which appear only once. The sequenced sample consisted of peripheral blood. The source is a man aged 45-65 years with active or convalescent COVID-19.

This chain joins TRBV10-3 and TRBJ2-7; D is unclear. V lost 5 bases, J lost 3 bases, and 8 bases lay in between. The CDR3 covers 12 residues. The germline gives CDR1 ENHRY, CDR2 SYGVKD. The CDR3 here is CAISRESYEQYF. The CDR3 region has the DNA TGTGCCATCAGTAGAGAAAGCTACGAGCAGTACTTC.

The chain couples TRBV5-4 to TRBJ1-5; D is undetermined. Germline lookup yields CDR1 SGHNT and CDR2 YYREEE (reference sequence). The CDR3 totals 18 residues. The ends were cut back, 0 bases at V and 0 bases at J, with 16 bases in the middle. Here the CDR3 reads CASSLEPGDTYSNQPQHF. The CDR3 bases are TGTGCCAGCAGCTTGGAGCCAGGTGACACCTATAGCAATCAGCCCCAGCATTTT. Full variable domain (remainder filled in from reference TRBV5-4 and TRBJ1-5): ETGVTQSPTHLIKTRGQQVTLRCSSQSGHNTVSWYQQALGQGPQFIFQYYREEENGRGNFPPRFSGLQFPNYSSELNVNALELDDSALYLCASSLEPGDTYSNQPQHFGDGTRLSIL.

V and J are TRBV10-3 and TRBJ1-1; 8 bases map to TRBD1. Germline V gene lookup returns CDR1 ENHRY and CDR2 SYGVKD. The ends lost 4 bases at V and 4 bases at J; junction bases unmatched: 8. The CDR3 is 15 amino acids. CDR3 bases: TGTGCCATCAGTGGGACAGGGAATCCACCCACTGAAGCTTTCTTT. Translated, it gives CAISGTGNPPTEAFF.

The chain couples TRBV2 to TRBJ1-5; TRBD1 matches 7 bases. CDR1 and CDR2 (germline): SNHLY, FYNNEI. The V and J ends lost 9 bases and 3 bases, in that order; junction bases with no gene match: 5. This CDR3 contains 13 residues. The CDR3 loop reads CASKGQNNQPQHF. The CDR3 DNA sequence: TGTGCCAGTAAGGGACAGAACAATCAGCCCCAGCATTTT.

The chain uses TRBV2 and TRBJ1-3; unclear D gene. Trimming removed 6 bases from V and 4 bases from J, with 16 bases in between. This CDR3 spans 15 amino acids. Germline V gene sequence: CDR1 SNHLY, CDR2 FYNNEI. This CDR3 reads CASSGEASGGNTIYF. In nucleotides, the CDR3 is TGTGCCAGCAGCGGGGAGGCCTCGGGGGGAAACACCATATATTTT.

This clone was observed a few times. The chain has TRBV11-2 and TRBJ2-7; TRBD1 agrees at 8 bases. The germline gives CDR1 SGHAT, CDR2 FQNNGV. With 8 bases clipped from V and 4 bases from J, the junction kept 10 bases outside the gene matches. The CDR3 contains 14 residues. The CDR3 region is CASSPPGQAYEQYF. DNA of the CDR3: TGTGCCAGCTCACCTCCGGGACAGGCGTACGAGCAGTACTTC.

The V gene is TRBV7-6, the J gene TRBJ2-1; 8 bases match TRBD2. CDR1 is SGHVS and CDR2 is FNYEAQ in the germline V gene. Trimming at V came to 2 bases and at J to 0 bases, leaving 12 bases not matched to a gene. The CDR3 is made up of 19 amino acids. CDR3: CASSLWGRGGTTSYNEQFF. The CDR3 DNA follows: TGTGCCAGCAGCTTATGGGGTCGGGGGGGCACCACCTCCTACAATGAGCAGTTCTTC. Variable domain in full (rest from reference TRBV7-6 and TRBJ2-1): GAGVSQSPRYKVTKRGQDVALRCDPISGHVSLYWYRQALGQGPEFLTYFNYEAQQDKSGLPNDRFSAERPEGSISTLTIQRTEQRDSAMYRCASSLWGRGGTTSYNEQFFGPGTRLTVL.

The rearrangement joins TRBV10-3 to TRBJ1-2, with a possible D match to TRBD1 (5 bases). The CDR3 has 13 residues. The V gene lost 11 bases and the J gene lost 8 bases, with 21 bases spanning the gap. CDR1 and CDR2 (germline): ENHRY, SYGVKD. CDR3 nucleotides: TGTGCCGCGCAGGAAGGGGTCCTTAGGGGCTACACCTTC. Protein product: CAAQEGVLRGYTF.

This chain uses TRBV6-5 with TRBJ2-7, with 7 bases lining up with TRBD1. The CDR3 extends over 15 amino acids. With V trimmed by 5 bases and J by 1 base, 8 bases remained unmatched. The V gene's germline CDR1 is MNHEY and CDR2 SVGAGI. The CDR3 DNA sequence: TGTGCCAGCAGTCCCGGACAGGTCGTTTCCTACGAGCAGTACTTC. Its protein is CASSPGQVVSYEQYF.

This chain connects TRBV6-1 to TRBJ1-5; D is undetermined. Germline loops: CDR1 MNHNS, CDR2 SASEGT. The CDR3 consists of 15 residues. V was shortened by 1 base and J by 3 bases, with 10 bases between the two germline ends. CDR3 protein: CASSEEYRVNQPQHF. In DNA, the CDR3 is TGTGCCAGCAGTGAAGAATATCGGGTCAATCAGCCCCAGCATTTT.